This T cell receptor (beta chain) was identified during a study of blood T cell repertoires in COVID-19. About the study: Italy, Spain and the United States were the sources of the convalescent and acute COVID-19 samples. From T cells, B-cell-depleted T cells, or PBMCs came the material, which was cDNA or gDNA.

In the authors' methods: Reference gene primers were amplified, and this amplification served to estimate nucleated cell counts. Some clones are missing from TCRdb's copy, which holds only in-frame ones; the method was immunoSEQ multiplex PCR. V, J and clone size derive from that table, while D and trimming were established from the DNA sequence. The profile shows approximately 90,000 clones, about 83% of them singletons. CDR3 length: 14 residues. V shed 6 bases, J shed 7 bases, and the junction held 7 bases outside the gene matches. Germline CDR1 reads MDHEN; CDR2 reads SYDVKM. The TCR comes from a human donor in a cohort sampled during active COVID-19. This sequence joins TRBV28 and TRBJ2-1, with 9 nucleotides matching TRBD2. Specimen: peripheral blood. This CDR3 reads CASSPGLASNEQFF. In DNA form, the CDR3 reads TGTGCCAGCAGCCCCGGACTAGCGTCTAATGAGCAGTTCTTC. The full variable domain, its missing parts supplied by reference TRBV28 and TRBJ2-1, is DVKVTQSSRYLVKRTGEKVFLECVQDMDHENMFWYRQDPGLGLRLIYFSYDVKMKEKGDIPEGYSVSREKKERFSLILESASTNQTSMYLCASSPGLASNEQFFGPGTRLTVL.